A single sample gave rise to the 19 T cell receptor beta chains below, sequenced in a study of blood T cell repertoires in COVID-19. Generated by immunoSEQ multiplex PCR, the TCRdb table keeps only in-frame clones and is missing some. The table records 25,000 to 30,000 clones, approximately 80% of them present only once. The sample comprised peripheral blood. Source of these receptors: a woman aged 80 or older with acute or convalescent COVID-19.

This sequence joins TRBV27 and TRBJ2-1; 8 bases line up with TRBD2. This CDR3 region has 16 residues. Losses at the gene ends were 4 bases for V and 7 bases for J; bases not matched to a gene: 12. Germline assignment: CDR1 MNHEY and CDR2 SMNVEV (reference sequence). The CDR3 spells CASSSREGTILNEQFF. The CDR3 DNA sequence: TGTGCCAGCAGTTCCCGGGAGGGGACTATACTGAATGAGCAGTTCTTC.

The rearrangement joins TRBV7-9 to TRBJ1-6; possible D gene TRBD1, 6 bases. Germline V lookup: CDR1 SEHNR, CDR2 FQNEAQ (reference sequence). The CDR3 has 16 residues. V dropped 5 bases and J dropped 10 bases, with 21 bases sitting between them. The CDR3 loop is CASSQPTGTKESPLHF. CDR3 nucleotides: TGTGCCAGCAGCCAACCCACCGGGACAAAGGAATCACCCCTCCACTTT.

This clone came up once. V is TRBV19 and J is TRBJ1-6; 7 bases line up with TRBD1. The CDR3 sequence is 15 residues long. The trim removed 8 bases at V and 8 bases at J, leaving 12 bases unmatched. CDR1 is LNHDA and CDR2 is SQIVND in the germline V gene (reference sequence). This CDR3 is CASLPTGFPDSPLHF. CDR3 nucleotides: TGTGCCAGTCTACCGACAGGGTTCCCAGATTCACCCCTCCACTTT.

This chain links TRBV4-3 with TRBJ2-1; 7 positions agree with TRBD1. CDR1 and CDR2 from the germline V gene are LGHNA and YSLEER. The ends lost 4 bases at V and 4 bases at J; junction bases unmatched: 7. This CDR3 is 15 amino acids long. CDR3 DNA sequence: TGCGCCAGCAGCCCCCAGGGGGACATTTACAATGAGCAGTTCTTC. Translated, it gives CASSPQGDIYNEQFF.

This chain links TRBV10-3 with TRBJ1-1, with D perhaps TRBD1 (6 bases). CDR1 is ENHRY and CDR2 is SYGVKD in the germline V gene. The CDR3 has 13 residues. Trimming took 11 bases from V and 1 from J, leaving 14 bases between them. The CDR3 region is CAAKGEQNTEAFF. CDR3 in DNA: TGTGCCGCTAAGGGGGAACAGAACACTGAAGCTTTCTTT.

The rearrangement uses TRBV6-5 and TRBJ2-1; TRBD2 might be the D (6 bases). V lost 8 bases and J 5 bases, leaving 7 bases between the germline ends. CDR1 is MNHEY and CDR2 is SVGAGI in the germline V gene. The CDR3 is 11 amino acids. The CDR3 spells CASGRNNEQFF. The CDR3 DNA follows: TGTGCCAGCGGGAGGAACAATGAGCAGTTCTTC.

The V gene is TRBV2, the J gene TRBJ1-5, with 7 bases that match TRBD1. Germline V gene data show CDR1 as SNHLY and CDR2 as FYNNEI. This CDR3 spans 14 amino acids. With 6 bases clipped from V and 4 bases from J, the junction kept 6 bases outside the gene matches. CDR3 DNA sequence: TGTGCCAGCAGAGGGGACAGCCTTAATCAGCCCCAGCATTTT. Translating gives CASRGDSLNQPQHF.

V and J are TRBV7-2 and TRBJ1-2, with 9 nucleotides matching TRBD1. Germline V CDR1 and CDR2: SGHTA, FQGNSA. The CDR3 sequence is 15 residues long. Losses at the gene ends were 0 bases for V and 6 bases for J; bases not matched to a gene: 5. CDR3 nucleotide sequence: TGTGCCAGCAGCTTAGCGGGGACAGGGTTGGATGGCTACACCTTC. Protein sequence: CASSLAGTGLDGYTF.

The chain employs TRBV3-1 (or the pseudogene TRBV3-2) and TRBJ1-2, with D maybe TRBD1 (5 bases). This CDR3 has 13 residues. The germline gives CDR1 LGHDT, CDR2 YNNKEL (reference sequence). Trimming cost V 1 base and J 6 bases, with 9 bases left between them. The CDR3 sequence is CASSQAGKDGYTF. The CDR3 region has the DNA TGTGCCAGCAGCCAAGCAGGGAAGGATGGCTACACCTTC.

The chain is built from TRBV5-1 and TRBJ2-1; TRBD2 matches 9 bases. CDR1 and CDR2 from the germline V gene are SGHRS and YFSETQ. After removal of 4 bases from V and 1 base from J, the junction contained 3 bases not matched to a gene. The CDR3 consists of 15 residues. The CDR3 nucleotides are TGCGCCAGCAGCAAAGCGGGAGGATCCTACAATGAGCAGTTCTTC. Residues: CASSKAGGSYNEQFF.

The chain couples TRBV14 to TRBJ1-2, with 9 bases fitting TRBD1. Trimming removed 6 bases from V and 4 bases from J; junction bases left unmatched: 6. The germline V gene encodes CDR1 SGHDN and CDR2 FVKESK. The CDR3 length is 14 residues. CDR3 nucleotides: TGTGCCAGCAGACGACAGGGGGTAACCTATGGCTACACCTTC. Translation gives CASRRQGVTYGYTF.

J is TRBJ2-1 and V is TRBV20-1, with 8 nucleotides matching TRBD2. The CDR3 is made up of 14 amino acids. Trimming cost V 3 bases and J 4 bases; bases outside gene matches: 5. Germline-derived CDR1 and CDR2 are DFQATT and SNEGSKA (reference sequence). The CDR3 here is CSASLAGGYNEQFF. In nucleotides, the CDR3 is TGCAGTGCTAGTCTAGCGGGCGGATACAATGAGCAGTTCTTC.

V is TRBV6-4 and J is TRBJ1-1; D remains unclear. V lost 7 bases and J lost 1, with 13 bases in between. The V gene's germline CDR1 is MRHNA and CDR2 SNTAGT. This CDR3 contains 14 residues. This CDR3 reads CASTPSPGNTEAFF. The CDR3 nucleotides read TGTGCCAGCACCCCGTCGCCGGGGAACACTGAAGCTTTCTTT.

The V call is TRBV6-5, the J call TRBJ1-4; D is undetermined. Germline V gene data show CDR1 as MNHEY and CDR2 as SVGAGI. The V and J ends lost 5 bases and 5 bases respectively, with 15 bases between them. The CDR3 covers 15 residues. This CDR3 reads CASSKNPGNNEKLFF. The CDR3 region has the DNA TGTGCCAGCAGTAAAAATCCGGGAAACAATGAAAAACTGTTTTTT.

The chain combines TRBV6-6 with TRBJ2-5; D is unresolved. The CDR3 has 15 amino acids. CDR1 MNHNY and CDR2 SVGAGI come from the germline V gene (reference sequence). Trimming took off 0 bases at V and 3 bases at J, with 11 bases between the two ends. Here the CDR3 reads CASSYSRLRKETQYF. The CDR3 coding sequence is TGTGCCAGCAGTTACTCGAGGCTAAGAAAAGAGACCCAGTACTTC.

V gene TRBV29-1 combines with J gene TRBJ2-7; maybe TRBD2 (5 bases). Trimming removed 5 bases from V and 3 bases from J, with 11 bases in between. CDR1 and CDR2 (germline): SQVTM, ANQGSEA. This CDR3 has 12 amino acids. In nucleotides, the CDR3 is TGCAGCGTTCCCGCCGGAGGCTACGAGCAGTACTTC. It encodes CSVPAGGYEQYF.

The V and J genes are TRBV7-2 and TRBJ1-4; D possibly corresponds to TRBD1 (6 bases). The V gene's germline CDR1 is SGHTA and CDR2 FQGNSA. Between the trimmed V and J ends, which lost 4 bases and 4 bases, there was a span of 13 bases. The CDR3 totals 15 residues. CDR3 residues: CASSSRTVGNEKLFF. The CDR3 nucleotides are TGTGCCAGCAGCTCCCGGACAGTCGGTAATGAAAAACTGTTTTTT. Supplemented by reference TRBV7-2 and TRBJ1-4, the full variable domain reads GAGVSQSPSNKVTEKGKDVELRCDPISGHTALYWYRQSLGQGLEFLIYFQGNSAPDKSGLPSDRFSAERTGGSVSTLTIQRTQQEDSAVYLCASSSRTVGNEKLFFGSGTQLSVL.

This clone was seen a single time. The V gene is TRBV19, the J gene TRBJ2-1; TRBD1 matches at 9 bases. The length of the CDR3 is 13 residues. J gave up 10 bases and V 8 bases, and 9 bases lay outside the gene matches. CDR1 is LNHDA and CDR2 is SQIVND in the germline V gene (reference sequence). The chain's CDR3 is CASGTGPGGEQFF. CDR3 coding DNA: TGTGCCAGTGGGACAGGGCCTGGAGGGGAGCAGTTCTTC.

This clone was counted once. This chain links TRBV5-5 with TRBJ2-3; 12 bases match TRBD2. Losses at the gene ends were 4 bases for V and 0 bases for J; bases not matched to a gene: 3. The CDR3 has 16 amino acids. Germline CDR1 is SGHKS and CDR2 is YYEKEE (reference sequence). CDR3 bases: TGTGCCAGCAGCCTGCTAGCGGGGGGGAGCACAGATACGCAGTATTTT. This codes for CASSLLAGGSTDTQYF.